The sequence of this T cell receptor (beta chain) was determined in a study of T-cell memory formation after mild COVID-19 (dated by TCRdb to about 2021). Study-wide context: TCR sequence clusters from the two donors were found to be largely donor specific. Longitudinal TCRalpha and TCRbeta repertoire sequencing tracked T-cell clones expanding and contracting after mild COVID-19 in a couple of donors. Two young, previously healthy adult volunteers, one female and one male, were included in the cohort.

On this clonotype: Its antigen is unknown. Qualities for individual bases were not recorded, and no much larger clone is one base off.

Including the terminal cysteine and phenylalanine, the CDR3 comprises 18 residues. Only CDR3 DNA remains: 54 bases, in frame from the first base. V is pruned by 3 bases and J by 1 base, leaving 3 bases of the junction without a gene match. The germline V gene gives CDR1 as KGHDR and CDR2 as SFDVKD. Ficoll-Paque density gradient centrifugation was used to isolate PBMCs. Study-wide findings and limitations: Some responding clones were detected in pre-infection memory, which suggested that pre-existing cross-reactive memory T cells had joined the SARS-CoV-2 response. SARS-CoV-2 specificity of the second-wave clones peaking on day 37 was not confirmed. The study covered only a couple of mild cases, and larger cohorts including severe cases with pre-infection samples were considered necessary. Contracting CD4+ clones were found mainly in CM and EM memory subsets, while CD8+ clones were enriched in EMRA. Clones contracting from day 15 to 85 had balanced CD4/CD8 phenotypes, while a second wave expanding from day 15 to 37 was biased towards CD4+.

This sample was sequenced with an Illumina NovaSeq 6000. cDNA libraries for TCRalpha and TCRbeta were prepared by 5'RACE using constant-segment primers, with sample barcodes and unique molecular identifiers added. Trizol reagent was used to extract RNA from every sample. Amplification of the libraries took two PCR steps, and the second step added a second sample barcode plus Illumina TruSeq adapters. The libraries were sequenced on an Illumina NovaSeq using 2 x 150 bp paired-end reads. As for the authors' bioinformatics: The reads were demultiplexed and collapsed into UMI-guided consensus sequences using migec v1.2.7. Using mixcr v2.1.11, the UMI consensuses were aligned to TRA and TRB V and J templates and assembled into clonotypes. A clonotype was counted as expanded or contracted only when both edgeR and NoisET called the clonotype significant, with the noise models trained on biological replicates. For edgeR calls, the cutoffs were a false discovery rate-adjusted p below 0.01 and a log2 fold-change threshold of 1. As an exploratory analysis of dynamics, PCA with hierarchical clustering was applied to max-normalized trajectories of the 1000 most abundant clonotypes. Each responding clone was given a CD4 or CD8 phenotype based on the CD4+ and CD8+ repertoires, which had been sequenced separately. TCRdb's own reprocessing of the public reads used fastp at Q25 and MiXCR and kept productive beta chains. CDR3 protein duplicates are merged, each entry listing the most common genes and DNA. Clone size and V and J calls follow TCRdb, not the original study. This sample gives roughly 130,000 distinct CDR3 sequences in total; approximately 15% of them show up just once. 4.5% to 6.5% of the sample is taken by the ten largest.

The sequenced sample was PBMCs or a T cell subset sorted from them (not recorded which). The rearrangement joined TRBV24-1 to TRBJ2-4; TRBD2 aligns with 15 central bases. The sequence was obtained from a man between 18 and 29 years old who had mild COVID-19 (a few samples of this study predate the infection). The sample titles of this study are shuffled in the database, so cell type and time point are left out; the donor was told from shared clones. The nucleotide sequence reads TGTGCCACCAGTGATACCGGGACTAGCGGGGGGGCCAAAAACATTCAGTACTTC. Its amino acids are CATSDTGTSGGAKNIQYF.